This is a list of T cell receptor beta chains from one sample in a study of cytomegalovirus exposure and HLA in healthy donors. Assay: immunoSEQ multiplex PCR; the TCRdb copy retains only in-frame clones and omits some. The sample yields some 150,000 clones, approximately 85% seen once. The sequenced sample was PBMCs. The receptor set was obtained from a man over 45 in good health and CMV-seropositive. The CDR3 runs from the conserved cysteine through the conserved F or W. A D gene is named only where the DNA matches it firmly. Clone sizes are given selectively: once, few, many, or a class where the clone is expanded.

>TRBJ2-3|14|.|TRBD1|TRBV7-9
CASTTGVGTDTQYF
TGTGCCAGCACGACAGGGGTAGGGACAGATACGCAGTATTTT
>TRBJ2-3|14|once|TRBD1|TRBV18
CASSSRQGAHTQYF
TGTGCCAGCTCATCCCGACAGGGGGCGCATACGCAGTATTTT
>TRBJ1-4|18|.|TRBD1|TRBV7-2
CASSLERGTGRRDEKLFF
TGTGCCAGCAGCTTAGAGAGAGGGACAGGGCGCCGGGATGAAAAACTGTTTTTT
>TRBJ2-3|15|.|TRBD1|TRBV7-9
CASSLGTGPTDTQYF
TGTGCCAGCAGCTTAGGGACAGGGCCCACAGATACGCAGTATTTT
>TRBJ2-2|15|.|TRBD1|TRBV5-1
CASSLGTGGTGELFF
TGCGCCAGCAGCTTGGGGACAGGGGGCACCGGGGAGCTGTTTTTT
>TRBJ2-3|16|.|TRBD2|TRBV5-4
CASSTGTSGSTDTQYF
TGTGCCAGCAGCACCGGGACTAGCGGGAGCACAGATACGCAGTATTTT
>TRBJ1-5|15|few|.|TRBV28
CASSLWGASNQPQHF
TGTGCCAGCAGTTTATGGGGGGCAAGCAATCAGCCCCAGCATTTT
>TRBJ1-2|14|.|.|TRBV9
CASSVGSGGGGYTF
TGTGCCAGCAGCGTTGGGTCAGGAGGTGGCGGCTACACCTTC
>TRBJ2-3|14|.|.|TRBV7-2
CASSLGQDTDTQYF
TGTGCCAGCAGCTTAGGACAGGACACAGATACGCAGTATTTT
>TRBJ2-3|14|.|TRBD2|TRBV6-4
CASSGGSGTDTQYF
TGTGCCAGCAGTGGCGGGAGTGGTACAGATACGCAGTATTTT
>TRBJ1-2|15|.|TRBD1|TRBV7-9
CASSQGQIPNYGYTF
TGTGCCAGCAGCCAGGGACAGATTCCTAACTATGGCTACACCTTC
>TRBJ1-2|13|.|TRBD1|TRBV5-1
CASSPGQGEGYTF
TGCGCCAGCAGCCCCGGACAGGGGGAAGGCTACACCTTC
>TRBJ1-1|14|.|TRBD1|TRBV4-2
CASSQTGGTTEAFF
TGTGCCAGCAGCCAAACAGGGGGGACCACTGAAGCTTTCTTT
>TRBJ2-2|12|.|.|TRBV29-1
CSVQGRTGELFF
TGCAGCGTCCAGGGGAGAACCGGGGAGCTGTTTTTT
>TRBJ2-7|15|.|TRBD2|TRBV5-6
CASSFGSGVAYEQYF
TGTGCCAGCAGCTTTGGTAGCGGGGTCGCCTACGAGCAGTACTTC
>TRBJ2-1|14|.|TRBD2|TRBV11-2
CASRRLAGGHEQFF
TGTGCCAGCAGGAGACTAGCGGGAGGTCATGAGCAGTTCTTC
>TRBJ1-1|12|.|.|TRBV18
CASSQEHTEAFF
TGTGCCAGCTCACAAGAGCACACTGAAGCTTTCTTT
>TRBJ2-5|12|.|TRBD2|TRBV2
CASGGGGETQYF
TGTGCCAGCGGGGGGGGAGGGGAGACCCAGTACTTC
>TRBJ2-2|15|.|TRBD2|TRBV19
CASSSTSGRSGELFF
TGTGCCAGTAGTAGTACTAGCGGGAGAAGCGGGGAGCTGTTTTTT
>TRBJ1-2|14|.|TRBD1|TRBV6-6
CASSSFDRERGYTF
TGTGCCAGCAGTTCCTTTGACAGGGAGAGAGGCTACACCTTC
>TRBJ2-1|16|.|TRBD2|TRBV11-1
CASRLGGGQGDNEQFF
TGTGCCAGCAGGTTGGGGGGAGGGCAGGGAGACAATGAGCAGTTCTTC
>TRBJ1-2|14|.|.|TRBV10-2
CASSESPGFYGHTF
TGCGCCAGCAGTGAGTCACCGGGGTTCTATGGCCACACCTTC
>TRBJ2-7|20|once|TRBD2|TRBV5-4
CASSLPTGTSGRTISYEQYF
TGTGCCAGCAGCCTTCCCACCGGGACTAGCGGGAGGACGATCTCCTACGAGCAGTACTTC
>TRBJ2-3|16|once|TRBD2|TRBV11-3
CASSSRLAGGTDTQYF
TGTGCCAGCAGCTCCCGACTAGCGGGAGGGACAGATACGCAGTATTTT
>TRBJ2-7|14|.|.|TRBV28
CASSVIQTSYEQYF
TGTGCCAGCAGCGTTATACAGACCTCTTACGAGCAGTACTTC
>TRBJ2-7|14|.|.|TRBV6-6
CASSSSRETYEQYF
TGTGCCAGCAGTAGTAGTAGGGAGACCTACGAGCAGTACTTC
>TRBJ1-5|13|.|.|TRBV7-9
CASSQNSDQPQHF
TGTGCCAGCAGTCAAAATAGCGATCAGCCCCAGCATTTT
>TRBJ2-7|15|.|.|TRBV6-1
CASNVGGRTSYEQYF
TGTGCCAGCAATGTAGGGGGACGGACTTCCTACGAGCAGTACTTC
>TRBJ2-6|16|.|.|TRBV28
CASSLTIASGANVLTF
TGTGCCAGCAGTTTAACTATCGCCTCTGGGGCCAACGTCCTGACTTTC
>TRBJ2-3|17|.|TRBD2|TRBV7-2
CASSLYPSGSAADTQYF
TGTGCCAGCAGCCTGTACCCTAGCGGGAGTGCTGCAGATACGCAGTATTTT
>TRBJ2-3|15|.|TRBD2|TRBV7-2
CASSPRTSGTDTQYF
TGTGCCAGCAGCCCCCGGACTAGCGGCACAGATACGCAGTATTTT
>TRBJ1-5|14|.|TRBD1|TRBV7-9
CASSPTGGNQPQHF
TGTGCCAGCAGTCCGACAGGGGGAAATCAGCCCCAGCATTTT
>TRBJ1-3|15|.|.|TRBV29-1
CSAMDRTFSGNTIYF
TGCAGCGCAATGGACAGAACATTCTCTGGAAACACCATATATTTT
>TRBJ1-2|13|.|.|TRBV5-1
CASSLGENYGYTF
TGCGCCAGCAGCTTGGGAGAGAACTATGGCTACACCTTC
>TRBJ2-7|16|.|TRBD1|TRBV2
CASSAGTGRSSYEQYF
TGTGCCAGCAGTGCCGGGACAGGCCGGAGCTCCTACGAGCAGTACTTC
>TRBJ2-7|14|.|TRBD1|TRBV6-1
CASTETGMSYEQYF
TGTGCCAGCACTGAGACAGGGATGTCCTACGAGCAGTACTTC
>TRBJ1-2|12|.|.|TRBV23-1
CASSQAGGGYTF
TGCGCCAGCAGTCAGGCCGGCGGGGGCTACACCTTC
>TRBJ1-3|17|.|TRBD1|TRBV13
CASSVMSTGGFGNTIYF
TGTGCCAGCAGCGTAATGTCGACAGGGGGCTTTGGAAACACCATATATTTT
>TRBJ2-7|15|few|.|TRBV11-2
CASSPSGTLAYEQYF
TGTGCCAGCAGCCCCTCTGGGACTTTAGCTTACGAGCAGTACTTC
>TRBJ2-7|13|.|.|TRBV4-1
CASSYDRLYEQYF
TGCGCCAGCAGCTATGACAGGCTCTACGAGCAGTACTTC
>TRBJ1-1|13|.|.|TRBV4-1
CASSQVRNTEAFF
TGCGCCAGCAGCCAGGTCAGGAACACTGAAGCTTTCTTT